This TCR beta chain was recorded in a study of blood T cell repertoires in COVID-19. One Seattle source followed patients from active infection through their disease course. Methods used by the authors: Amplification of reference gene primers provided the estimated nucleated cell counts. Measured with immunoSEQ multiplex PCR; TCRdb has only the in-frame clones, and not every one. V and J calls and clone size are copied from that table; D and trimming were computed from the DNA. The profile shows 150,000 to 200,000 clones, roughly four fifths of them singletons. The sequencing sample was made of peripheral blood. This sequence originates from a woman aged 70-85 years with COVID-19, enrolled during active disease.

This chain's CDR3 is CASSRSVYEQYF. The CDR3 DNA follows: TGTGCCAGCAGCAGATCAGTATACGAGCAGTACTTC. V and J are TRBV28 and TRBJ2-7, with D unresolved. Trimming stripped 6 bases from V and 4 bases from J, with 10 bases between. Germline-derived CDR1 and CDR2 are MDHEN and SYDVKM. This CDR3 region has 12 residues.